The present entry profiles one TCR beta chain with its context. Its recognized antigen is unknown. Base qualities are not recorded, but no much larger clone differs from it by a single base. Reading the germline V gene (reference sequence) gives CDR1 SGHAT and CDR2 FQDESV. Reading from cysteine to phenylalanine, the CDR3 counts 15 amino acids. Only the CDR3 region is kept as DNA, spanning 45 bases read in frame from base 1. A distance of 14 bases separates the germline ends of V and J, which lose 3 bases and 5 bases respectively. Without any cell sorting, total RNA and DNA were extracted together from around 20-30 mg of bulk tissue using the AllPrep DNA/RNA mini kit. Surgical resection was performed in China between late 2015 and 2016 on about 5 patients with histopathologically diagnosed primary liver carcinoma. Chronic HBV infection was present in the patients, and the patients were treatment-naive at sampling. Each tumor was sampled at five spatially separated regions: the tumor centre plus the superior, inferior, left-lateral and right-lateral poles. More than 80% viable tumor cells were found by histology in every tumor sample. Fresh tumor and adjacent tissue pieces were bisected; one half was stored in RNAlater at -80°C, the other sent for histology.

The record originates from a study of tumor-infiltrating lymphocytes in primary liver carcinoma (dated by TCRdb to 2017 to 2019). Some background on the complete study: The five patients, three men and two women aged 30 to 69 years, had hepatocellular carcinoma (four) or combined HCC and intrahepatic cholangiocarcinoma (one). The five patients had tumors of stage T1-T3 N0M0, with maximum diameters ranging from 4.2 to 10 cm. Each sample produced about 3.5 to 8 million productive TCRbeta reads, and read depth showed no significant difference between tissue types. The study combined TCRbeta repertoire sequencing, expression microarrays and whole-exome sequencing across five regions of each liver tumor, with adjacent normal tissue and blood. A total of roughly 35 specimens from 5 patients, comprising around 25 tumor regions, 5 adjacent noncancerous liver tissues and 5 peripheral blood samples, were covered by TCRbeta repertoire sequencing. Agilent mRNA microarray profiling was performed on the approximately 25 tumor region samples to relate TCRbeta repertoire diversity to the local molecular phenotype. High reproducibility was observed for the technical replicate repertoires, with mean shared-clone rates approximately 0.9 and correlation coefficients above 0.98. Study-level results and caveats: The top 250 clones accounted for a significantly greater share of the repertoire in tumors than in blood (p = 0.039). Just about 8-25% of top clones turned up in all five regions of a tumor, which suggests spatial heterogeneity among tumor-infiltrating T cells. With just four or five patients in the study, the authors point out that the findings should be validated in a larger study. Only the TCR beta chain was sequenced, so true repertoire diversity is likely underestimated because unpaired alpha chains were not captured. Repertoire overlap was found to be higher between tumor regions (mean approximately 35%) than between tumor-adjacent (around 17%) or tumor-blood (about 15%) pairs, consistent with antigen-driven expansion. Comparison of CD4+ and CD8+ T cell repertoires was precluded by the use of bulk unsorted samples.

Using a constant-region primer and ProtoScript II reverse transcriptase, TCRbeta-specific cDNA was reverse-transcribed from around 520 ng total RNA. TCRbeta libraries were built with three nested multiplex PCR rounds, a slightly modified ARM-PCR procedure. The first two PCR rounds used multiplex TRBV1-TRBV30 forward primers with a Cbeta reverse primer, each for about 10 cycles. A final 25-cycle PCR with Deep VentR polymerase added sample barcodes and Illumina adapters. Amplicons of 200-500 bp were gel-purified with a QIAquick gel extraction kit before sequencing. TCRbeta amplicons were sequenced on an Illumina HiSeq 2500 with 250-bp paired-end reads. Per the source publication's procedure: Trimmomatic v0.33 was used to quality-trim the reads, and FLASH v1.2.11 was used to merge paired reads so that full CDR3 sequences could be recovered. V, D and J germline segments were assigned to the rearranged TCRbeta sequences by MiGEC v1.2.1b. VDJtools v1.0.0 computed clonotype statistics and Shannon-Wiener diversity indices. Except for diversity analysis, only each sample's 250 most abundant clonotypes were used in subsequent analyses to reduce sampling bias. TCRdb reprocessed the public reads (quality trimming at Q25 with fastp, clone calling with MiXCR) and kept in-frame beta chains. Duplicate CDR3 protein sequences are folded into a single record with the most common DNA and genes. TCRdb, not the original authors, processed these V and J calls. A total of roughly 190,000 distinct CDR3 sequences appear in this sample, approximately 86% of them only once. In total, the top ten clones hold over 15% of the sample.

The rearranged chain carries TRBV11-1 and TRBJ2-1, with TRBD2 tentatively as D gene (6 bases match). The clonotype comes from a man aged 40-49 years with primary liver carcinoma and hepatitis B virus infection. The sequenced sample was tumor tissue from primary liver carcinoma. The nucleotide sequence reads TGTGCCAGCAGCTTCAAGGGACTGCTAGACAATGAGCAGTTCTTC. Its product reads: CASSFKGLLDNEQFF.